This entry lists 24 T cell receptor beta chains sequenced from one sample in a study of cytomegalovirus exposure and HLA in healthy donors. The PCR employed 60 Vbeta primers together with 13 Jbeta primers. TCRdb's copy holds only in-frame clones and misses some; the assay was immunoSEQ multiplex PCR. The table has more than 65,000 clones, 60% to 80% seen once. The sample consisted of PBMCs. The receptors derive from a woman aged 45-60 years in good health and CMV-seropositive.

The chain employs TRBV29-1 and TRBJ1-2; TRBD1 matches 8 bases. The length of the CDR3 is 13 residues. From germline, CDR1 is SQVTM and CDR2 ANQGSEA. Losses at the gene ends were 6 bases for V and 3 bases for J; bases not matched to a gene: 6. The CDR3 DNA reads TGCAGCGTCCGGACAGGGTACGACTATGGCTACACCTTC. It translates to CSVRTGYDYGYTF.

The V and J genes are TRBV7-6 and TRBJ2-1; no firm D call. Germline V CDR1 and CDR2: SGHVS, FNYEAQ. The CDR3 contains 15 residues. The V end lost 1 base, the J end lost 4 bases, and 11 bases lay between the germline ends. This CDR3 is CASSLDSDKYNEQFF. The CDR3 nucleotides are TGTGCCAGCAGCTTAGATTCAGACAAGTACAATGAGCAGTTCTTC.

The chain employs TRBV29-1 and TRBJ2-1; 8 bases are a match to TRBD2. The CDR3 runs 13 residues. The V and J ends lost 6 bases and 8 bases, in that order; junction bases with no gene match: 9. Germline V gene lookup returns CDR1 SQVTM and CDR2 ANQGSEA. The CDR3 sequence is CSVATSELDEQFF. CDR3 in DNA: TGCAGCGTCGCGACTAGCGAATTGGATGAGCAGTTCTTC.

The J gene is TRBJ1-1, the V gene TRBV18; the D gene is possibly TRBD1 (5 bases). Trimming left V 3 bases short and J 2 bases short, with 16 bases between. Germline V gives CDR1 KGHSH, CDR2 LQKENI. CDR3 size: 16 residues. CDR3 sequence: CASSPMTEMYNTEAFF. DNA of the CDR3: TGTGCCAGCTCACCCATGACAGAGATGTACAACACTGAAGCTTTCTTT. Drawing the rest from reference TRBV18 and TRBJ1-1, the complete variable domain is NAGVMQNPRHLVRRRGQEARLRCSPMKGHSHVYWYRQLPEEGLKFMVYLQKENIIDESGMPKERFSAEFPKEGPSILRIQQVVRGDSAAYFCASSPMTEMYNTEAFFGQGTRLTVV.

The V gene is TRBV30, the J gene TRBJ2-1; 10 bases align to TRBD2. The length of the CDR3 is 16 residues. V gave up 0 bases and J gave up 5 bases; unmatched junction bases: 7. Germline loops: CDR1 GTSNPN, CDR2 SVGIG (reference sequence). The CDR3 loop reads CAWSVPRTSGNNEQFF. In nucleotides, the CDR3 is TGTGCCTGGAGTGTACCCCGGACTAGCGGAAACAATGAGCAGTTCTTC.

This clone was counted only a few times. This chain joins TRBV14 and TRBJ2-7, with 12 bases lining up with TRBD2. V gave up 5 bases and J gave up 5 bases; unmatched junction bases: 7. Germline values: CDR1 SGHDN, CDR2 FVKESK. This CDR3 contains 15 residues. This chain's CDR3 is CASSKLLAGGNEQYF. The CDR3 DNA follows: TGTGCCAGCAGCAAATTACTAGCGGGAGGAAACGAGCAGTACTTC.

The V and J genes are TRBV11-3 and TRBJ1-3; tentatively, D is TRBD1 (5 bases). Germline V gene sequence: CDR1 SGHNT, CDR2 YENEEA. V was cut by 2 bases and J by 0 bases, with 8 bases left in between. This CDR3 is 15 amino acids long. CDR3 in amino acids: CASSLWGDSGNTIYF. The DNA of the CDR3 is TGTGCCAGCAGCTTATGGGGGGACTCTGGAAACACCATATATTTT.

The V gene is TRBV5-1, the J gene TRBJ2-1, with a possible D match to TRBD2 (6 bases). Trimming removed 3 bases at V and 7 bases at J, with 14 bases between. The CDR3 loop spans 14 amino acids. Germline V gene data show CDR1 as SGHRS and CDR2 as YFSETQ. The chain's CDR3 is CASSYGSSGNEQFF. Written as DNA, the CDR3 is TGCGCCAGCAGCTACGGAAGTAGCGGTAATGAGCAGTTCTTC. The variable domain in full, completed from reference TRBV5-1 and TRBJ2-1, reads KAGVTQTPRYLIKTRGQQVTLSCSPISGHRSVSWYQQTPGQGLQFLFEYFSETQRNKGNFPGRFSGRQFSNSRSEMNVSTLELGDSALYLCASSYGSSGNEQFFGPGTRLTVL.

This sequence joins TRBV5-6 and TRBJ2-1; TRBD2 matches 14 bases. V lost 4 bases, J lost 15 bases, and 12 bases stayed unmatched. The CDR3 extends over 15 amino acids. Germline-derived CDR1 and CDR2 are SGHDT and YYEEEE. The CDR3 region has the DNA TGTGCCAGCAGCCTGATGGGGGGACTAGCGGGAGTTCTGTTCTTC. Translation: CASSLMGGLAGVLFF.

The CDR3, as DNA: TGTGCCAGCAGTGACGACTACACCGGGGAGCTGTTTTTT. Translating gives CASSDDYTGELFF. The V gene is TRBV6-4, the J gene TRBJ2-2, with D unresolved. CDR3 size: 13 residues. With 2 bases removed from V and 3 bases from J, the gap between germline ends came to 4 bases. Germline V CDR1 and CDR2: MRHNA, SNTAGT.

CDR3 loop: CASSQVDTQYF. The CDR3 coding sequence is TGTGCCAGCAGCCAGGTGGATACGCAGTATTTT. The chain carries TRBV28 and TRBJ2-3; no firm D call. This CDR3 is built from 11 residues. The germline gives CDR1 MDHEN, CDR2 SYDVKM. V lost 6 bases to trimming and J lost 6 bases, with 7 bases between them.

In its sample, this clone was seen a few times. The CDR3 loop is CASSSPPGLAETPSTDTQYF. CDR3 DNA sequence: TGTGCCAGCAGTTCTCCGCCCGGACTAGCGGAAACCCCTAGCACAGATACGCAGTATTTT. The V gene is TRBV28, the J gene TRBJ2-3, with 10 bases aligning to TRBD2. Germline lookup yields CDR1 MDHEN and CDR2 SYDVKM. The junction had 16 bases not matched to a gene; V was cut back by 4 bases and J by 0 bases. This CDR3 spans 20 amino acids.

The V and J genes are TRBV2 and TRBJ2-7; D possibly corresponds to TRBD1 (5 bases). CDR1 and CDR2 from the germline V gene are SNHLY and FYNNEI. The CDR3 length is 12 residues. V lost 6 bases and J lost 3, with 9 bases in between. This CDR3 is CASRPDSYEQYF. The CDR3 coding sequence is TGTGCCAGCAGGCCAGACAGCTACGAGCAGTACTTC. Full variable domain (outside the CDR3, taken from reference TRBV2 and TRBJ2-7): EPEVTQTPSHQVTQMGQEVILRCVPISNHLYFYWYRQILGQKVEFLVSFYNNEISEKSEIFDDQFSVERPDGSNFTLKIRSTKLEDSAMYFCASRPDSYEQYFGPGTRLTVT.

The J gene is TRBJ1-4, the V gene TRBV7-8; D may be TRBD1 (6 bases). CDR1 SGHVS and CDR2 FQNEAQ come from the germline V gene. V lost 5 bases to trimming and J lost 12 bases, with 19 bases between them. CDR3 length equals 14 residues. The CDR3 coding sequence is TGTGCCAGCAGCCCACTCGGGATCGGGGGGCAACTGTTTTTT. Its translation: CASSPLGIGGQLFF.

DNA of the CDR3: TGCGCCAGCAGCCAACAGAACACTGAAGCTTTCTTT. Protein: CASSQQNTEAFF. V gene TRBV5-1 combines with J gene TRBJ1-1; unclear D gene. This CDR3 has 12 amino acids. V gave up 4 bases and J gave up 1 base, with 5 bases separating them. The germline gives CDR1 SGHRS, CDR2 YFSETQ.

This clone was detected only a few times. The chain has TRBV7-8 and TRBJ1-3; D remains unclear. The CDR3 covers 14 residues. Germline V gene sequence: CDR1 SGHVS, CDR2 FQNEAQ. Trimming stripped 1 base from V and 0 bases from J, with 4 bases between. The CDR3, as DNA: TGTGCCAGCAGCTTAGACAGCTCTGGAAACACCATATATTTT. This codes for CASSLDSSGNTIYF.

The chain recombines TRBV29-1 with TRBJ2-4; a weak D match, TRBD2 (6 bases). Germline V gene lookup returns CDR1 SQVTM and CDR2 ANQGSEA. The CDR3 contains 14 residues. V was trimmed by 1 base and J by 15 bases, leaving 22 bases between them. CDR3 region: CSVEVGGAGTTRYF. The DNA for the CDR3 is TGCAGCGTTGAAGTGGGCGGGGCAGGGACCACCCGGTACTTC.

The CDR3 DNA is TGTGCCAGCAGTTACGGTGGCAGGTGGTACGAGCAGTACTTC. Amino acid sequence: CASSYGGRWYEQYF. The rearrangement joins TRBV6-6 to TRBJ2-7, with D unclear. CDR3 size: 14 residues. The germline V gene has CDR1 MNHNY and CDR2 SVGAGI (reference sequence). Trimming cost V 2 bases and J 4 bases, with 12 bases left between them.

The chain uses TRBV11-2 and TRBJ1-1; D is possibly TRBD1 (5 bases). Trimming took 5 bases from V and 3 from J, leaving 10 bases between them. The CDR3 spans 13 residues. Germline V gene sequence: CDR1 SGHAT, CDR2 FQNNGV. CDR3 nucleotides: TGTGCCAGCAGCCCCGACAGAGACACTGAAGCTTTCTTT. This translates into CASSPDRDTEAFF.

The J gene is TRBJ1-5, the V gene TRBV6-6; TRBD1 is a possible D gene (5 bases). Trimming removed 4 bases from V and 1 base from J, with 14 bases in between. Germline CDR1 is MNHNY and CDR2 is SVGAGI (reference sequence). The CDR3 sequence is 16 residues long. CDR3 region: CASSSRQFLSNQPQHF. Here the CDR3 DNA reads TGTGCCAGCAGTTCTAGACAGTTTCTGAGCAATCAGCCCCAGCATTTT.

The chain joins TRBV14 to TRBJ1-2; 7 bases line up with TRBD1. CDR3 length equals 13 residues. The J segment lost 8 bases and the V segment lost 3 bases, leaving 6 bases of the junction unmatched. CDR1 is SGHDN and CDR2 is FVKESK in the germline V gene. For the CDR3, the DNA is TGTGCCAGCAGCCAGGGACAGTCGTACGGCTACACCTTC. It translates to CASSQGQSYGYTF.

DNA of the CDR3: TGTGCCAGCAGTTCCGTGCTTGATGGGGGGGAACTGTTTTTT. Its protein is CASSSVLDGGELFF. The J gene is TRBJ1-4, the V gene TRBV6-5; possibly TRBD1 for D (5 bases). The ends were cut back, 4 bases at V and 12 bases at J, with 18 bases in the middle. This CDR3 is 14 amino acids long. Germline CDR1 and CDR2: MNHEY and SVGAGI.

J is TRBJ1-5 and V is TRBV27; a weak D match, TRBD1 (5 bases). This CDR3 comprises 16 residues. CDR1 and CDR2 (germline): MNHEY, SMNVEV (reference sequence). V was shortened by 0 bases and J by 2 bases, with 11 bases between the two germline ends. CDR3: CASSLSPQGGNQPQHF. The CDR3, as DNA: TGTGCCAGCAGTTTATCGCCCCAGGGCGGCAATCAGCCCCAGCATTTT.

This chain links TRBV27 with TRBJ1-4; D not certain. The CDR3 spans 15 residues. Germline CDR1 and CDR2: MNHEY and SMNVEV (reference sequence). V lost 0 bases and J 2 bases, leaving 7 bases between the germline ends. The CDR3 is CASSLSRVTNEKLFF. The CDR3 bases are TGTGCCAGCAGTTTATCAAGAGTTACTAATGAAAAACTGTTTTTT.